This T cell receptor beta chain was identified in a study of human T cells and chemical hapten exposure. Study-level points and caveats: Expanded TCRs created a significantly greater count of big CDR3 similarity clusters than controls did.

A few counts support this clonotype. The antigen is undetermined. This CDR3 spans 16 amino acids. Germline V lookup: CDR1 SQVTM, CDR2 ANQGSEA. V lost 6 bases, J lost 2 bases, and 23 bases lay in between. Specified time point: patch test 2, 6 weeks after DPC sensitization. The treatment was: therapeutic diphenylcyclopropenone sensitization with weekly scalp DPC. Alopecia patients, 18 to 70 years old and DPC-suitable, served as donors. TCRdb recomputed calls from the RACE reads with MiXCR, one row per CDR3 protein. The data show some 70,000 distinct CDR3 sequences, 10% seen once. The origin of this receptor is a woman aged 45 to 65 with alopecia areata. Some clones in this sample may be carry-over from other donors' samples. The V call is TRBV29-1, the J call TRBJ2-7; tentative D call: TRBD1 (5 bases). The material sequenced was whole blood, taken in connection with sensitization to the hapten diphenylcyclopropenone (DPC). The CDR3 sequence: CSVESWGRGRTYEQYF. CDR3 bases: TGCAGCGTCGAGAGTTGGGGCAGAGGCAGGACCTACGAGCAGTACTTC.